This record concerns one TCR beta chain sequence. Trimming shortened V by 4 bases and J by 2 bases, and 20 bases separated the two germline ends. Looked up from germline, CDR1 is SGHAT and CDR2 is FQNNGV. This CDR3 has 18 amino acids. This specimen comes from a study of blood T cell repertoires in COVID-19. Study-wide context: Material from acute and convalescent COVID-19 was sourced from the United States, Italy and Spain.

Here immunoSEQ multiplex PCR was the method, and the copy in TCRdb shows in-frame clones only, minus some. The sample consists of about 250,000 clones, 70% to 90% of them appearing once. Individuals drawn from around 24 US areas were roughly 18 to 100 years old. Grouping used clinical history reported by participants in a survey and questionnaire. Resolution of symptoms, clearance, or two negative PCRs was present in recovered Cohort 3 donors. Material: PBMCs or T cells enriched from blood (not recorded which). The chain uses TRBV11-2 and TRBJ2-2; weak D call: TRBD1 (7 bases). The receptor's source is a young woman who had recovered from COVID-19. The CDR3 reads CASSSPGGTFPNTGELFF. CDR3 nucleotide sequence: TGTGCCAGCAGCTCCCCAGGGGGGACCTTCCCTAACACCGGGGAGCTGTTTTTT.